The 29 T cell receptor beta chains below come from one sample, sequenced in a study of cytomegalovirus exposure and HLA in healthy donors. PCR amplification relied on 60 Vbeta primers (plus 13 Jbeta primers). Repertoires were generated with immunoSEQ multiplex PCR, while TCRdb's copy carries only in-frame clones and drops some. In the table there are 170,000 or so clones, around 77% of which are singletons. Sequenced input: PBMCs. The receptors originated from a man aged 60-69 years in good health and CMV-seronegative.

The chain combines TRBV5-1 with TRBJ2-1, with D possibly being TRBD2 (6 bases). There are 14 residues in the CDR3. Germline CDR1 and CDR2: SGHRS and YFSETQ. The ends were cut back, 4 bases at V and 3 bases at J, with 11 bases in the middle. The CDR3 is CASSATGDYNEQFF. The CDR3 coding sequence is TGCGCCAGCAGCGCTACGGGGGACTACAATGAGCAGTTCTTC.

This clone was counted a single time. The V gene is TRBV11-2, the J gene TRBJ1-4; 7 bases are a match to TRBD1. This CDR3 is 14 amino acids long. Germline V gives CDR1 SGHAT, CDR2 FQNNGV. J was trimmed by 8 bases and V by 3 bases; bases with no gene match: 6. This chain's CDR3 is CASSFTGEGEKLFF. The CDR3, as DNA: TGTGCCAGCAGCTTTACAGGGGAAGGCGAAAAACTGTTTTTT. Filled out from reference TRBV11-2 and TRBJ1-4, the complete variable domain reads EAGVAQSPRYKIIEKRQSVAFWCNPISGHATLYWYQQILGQGPKLLIQFQNNGVVDDSQLPKDRFSAERLKGVDSTLKIQPAKLEDSAVYLCASSFTGEGEKLFFGSGTQLSVL.

The genes are TRBV5-1 and TRBJ1-2; D may be TRBD1 (5 bases). Germline V gives CDR1 SGHRS, CDR2 YFSETQ. Deletions cut 1 base from V and 8 bases from J, with 9 bases between. The CDR3 has 12 residues. DNA of the CDR3: TGCGCCAGCAGCTTGAGCAGGGAAGGCTACACCTTC. It encodes CASSLSREGYTF.

V usage is TRBV6-5 and J usage is TRBJ2-3; 9 nucleotides match TRBD1. The CDR3 runs 14 residues. After removal of 7 bases from V and 5 bases from J, the junction contained 7 bases not matched to a gene. Per germline, CDR1 MNHEY and CDR2 SVGAGI. The chain's CDR3 is CASKRDRVQDTQYF. The CDR3 nucleotides read TGTGCCAGCAAACGGGACAGGGTGCAAGATACGCAGTATTTT.

The chain has TRBV9 and TRBJ1-2; the D gene is possibly TRBD1 (5 bases). Germline assignment: CDR1 SGDLS and CDR2 YYNGEE. The germline V and J ends were trimmed by 4 bases and 0 bases, with 13 bases remaining between them. This CDR3 region has 15 residues. In DNA form, the CDR3 reads TGTGCCAGCAGCTCCCTTTCGGGGGCTAACTATGGCTACACCTTC. Protein product: CASSSLSGANYGYTF.

The gene calls are TRBV5-1 and TRBJ2-3; TRBD2 matches 7 bases. Germline trimming cut 0 bases from V and 4 bases from J; bases unmatched to any gene: 8. The length of the CDR3 is 16 residues. CDR1 and CDR2 from the germline V gene are SGHRS and YFSETQ. The CDR3 DNA reads TGCGCCAGCAGCTTGGTTTCCCAGCGGGGATCAGATACGCAGTATTTT. This sequence encodes CASSLVSQRGSDTQYF.

The V gene is TRBV18, the J gene TRBJ1-2, with D tentatively TRBD1 (5 bases). The V and J ends lost 0 bases and 3 bases respectively, with 8 bases between them. The germline V gene has CDR1 KGHSH and CDR2 LQKENI. This CDR3 comprises 14 residues. The CDR3 region is CASSPPRADYGYTF. CDR3 in DNA: TGTGCCAGCTCACCACCCAGGGCGGACTATGGCTACACCTTC.

This chain connects TRBV6-6 to TRBJ1-2; D call uncertain. The CDR3 runs to 15 residues. The germline V and J ends were trimmed by 0 bases and 3 bases, with 11 bases remaining between them. CDR1 and CDR2 (germline): MNHNY, SVGAGI (reference sequence). The CDR3 DNA follows: TGTGCCAGCAGTTACTCGATTTCAGATTACTATGGCTACACCTTC. Amino acid sequence: CASSYSISDYYGYTF.

This sequence joins TRBV19 and TRBJ2-7; D call uncertain. V lost 1 base and J 0 bases, leaving 7 bases between the germline ends. CDR3 length equals 14 residues. Per germline, CDR1 LNHDA and CDR2 SQIVND (reference sequence). CDR3 loop: CASSIGASSYEQYF. The CDR3 DNA is TGTGCCAGTAGTATAGGGGCTTCCTCCTACGAGCAGTACTTC.

V is TRBV5-1 and J is TRBJ2-2; D may be TRBD1 (5 bases). V was cut by 4 bases and J by 4 bases, with 11 bases left in between. This CDR3 comprises 14 residues. CDR1 and CDR2 from the germline V gene are SGHRS and YFSETQ. CDR3 DNA sequence: TGCGCCAGCAGCAGGGGCTTCGGCACCGGGGAGCTGTTTTTT. Translation: CASSRGFGTGELFF. Complete variable domain (other parts from reference TRBV5-1 and TRBJ2-2): KAGVTQTPRYLIKTRGQQVTLSCSPISGHRSVSWYQQTPGQGLQFLFEYFSETQRNKGNFPGRFSGRQFSNSRSEMNVSTLELGDSALYLCASSRGFGTGELFFGEGSRLTVL.

The rearrangement uses TRBV13 and TRBJ2-7, with a weak D call TRBD2 (7 bases). V was shortened by 3 bases and J by 5 bases, with 17 bases between the two germline ends. Germline CDR1 PRHDT, CDR2 FYEKMQ (reference sequence). The CDR3 contains 15 residues. This chain's CDR3 is CASSLPGQGRDEQYF. CDR3 nucleotides: TGTGCCAGCAGCTTGCCGGGACAAGGGAGGGACGAGCAGTACTTC.

The rearrangement links TRBV5-1 to TRBJ1-5; TRBD1 matches at 8 bases. Germline CDR1 reads SGHRS; CDR2 reads YFSETQ. Trimming took 0 bases from V and 0 from J; bases not matched to a gene: 5. This CDR3 is 17 amino acids long. The CDR3 loop reads CASSLGTGRNSNQPQHF. In DNA form, the CDR3 reads TGCGCCAGCAGCTTGGGGACAGGGCGGAATAGCAATCAGCCCCAGCATTTT.

The chain employs TRBV5-1 and TRBJ2-7; 9 bases align to TRBD1. Trimming took 0 bases from V and 3 from J; bases not matched to a gene: 13. The germline CDR1 and CDR2 sequences are SGHRS and YFSETQ. This CDR3 has 18 residues. The DNA for the CDR3 is TGCGCCAGCAGCTTGGAGGCTTCTGGGACAGGGAGAGTCTACGAGCAGTACTTC. Translated, it gives CASSLEASGTGRVYEQYF.

This sequence joins TRBV15 and TRBJ2-2; 7 positions match TRBD1. Germline V CDR1 and CDR2: LNHNV, YYDKDF (reference sequence). Trimming took 6 bases from V and 4 from J; bases not matched to a gene: 8. The CDR3 extends over 15 amino acids. This CDR3 is CATRTDRVSTGELFF. The CDR3 bases are TGTGCCACCAGAACAGACAGGGTATCCACCGGGGAGCTGTTTTTT.

The CDR3 protein is CASRELQGAMYEQYF. Here the CDR3 DNA reads TGCGCCAGCAGGGAGCTACAGGGGGCTATGTACGAGCAGTACTTC. This chain links TRBV10-1 with TRBJ2-7, with 9 bases fitting TRBD1. This CDR3 has 15 residues. Germline V gene sequence: CDR1 WNHNN, CDR2 SYGVQD (reference sequence). V was pared by 6 bases and J by 4 bases, with 10 bases of the junction left unmatched.

In its sample, this clone was seen once. This chain joins TRBV6-1 and TRBJ1-2, with D tentatively TRBD1 (6 bases). The V and J ends lost 3 bases and 3 bases respectively, with 11 bases between them. The CDR3 is 14 residues long. Germline V lookup: CDR1 MNHNS, CDR2 SASEGT. For the CDR3, the DNA is TGTGCCAGCAGTGAGAGACAGGCCTACTATGGCTACACCTTC. Protein sequence: CASSERQAYYGYTF.

The V call is TRBV6-1, the J call TRBJ2-2; perhaps TRBD2 as D (6 bases). The CDR3 contains 14 residues. CDR1 is MNHNS and CDR2 is SASEGT in the germline V gene. V was trimmed by 6 bases and J by 0 bases, leaving 8 bases between them. The CDR3 sequence: CASRRDSNTGELFF. DNA of the CDR3: TGTGCCAGCAGGAGGGACTCGAACACCGGGGAGCTGTTTTTT.

The chain links TRBV7-9 to TRBJ2-7, with 8 bases fitting TRBD1. This CDR3 has 15 residues. CDR1 is SEHNR, CDR2 FQNEAQ, per germline (reference sequence). The V segment lost 1 base and the J segment 12 bases; nucleotides outside the gene matches: 14. The CDR3 is CASSLVVSGGPELYF. In DNA form, the CDR3 reads TGTGCCAGCAGCTTAGTTGTGTCAGGGGGCCCTGAGTTGTACTTC.

The rearrangement links TRBV6-1 to TRBJ1-5; TRBD1 aligns across 8 bases. The germline V gene encodes CDR1 MNHNS and CDR2 SASEGT. The CDR3 contains 15 residues. V gave up 4 bases and J gave up 0 bases; unmatched junction bases: 2. The CDR3 DNA reads as TGTGCCAGCAGTGGACAGGGGTATAGCAATCAGCCCCAGCATTTT. Amino acid sequence: CASSGQGYSNQPQHF.

The rearrangement joins TRBV12-2 to TRBJ2-5; TRBD1 is taken as the D call from the table, unchecked against the DNA. TRBV12-2 corresponds to a pseudogene. CDR3 length: 16 amino acids. DNA of the CDR3: TGTGCAAGTCGCTTCGCGGGACAGGCTTGGCAAGAGACCCAGTACTTC. It is translated as CASRFAGQAWQETQYF.

The CDR3 sequence is CASSSIGGSPYYGYTF. CDR3 in DNA: TGTGCCAGCTCATCTATCGGAGGGAGCCCCTACTATGGCTACACCTTC. J is TRBJ1-2 and V is TRBV18; D call uncertain. The CDR3 is 16 amino acids. From germline, CDR1 is KGHSH and CDR2 LQKENI. V was trimmed by 5 bases and J by 3 bases, leaving 19 bases between them.

The rearrangement links TRBV7-9 to TRBJ1-2; D not resolved. The CDR3 sequence is 14 residues long. CDR1 SEHNR and CDR2 FQNEAQ come from the germline V gene (reference sequence). Trimming took 1 base from V and 8 from J, leaving 14 bases between them. CDR3 nucleotides: TGTGCCAGCAGCTTAGTGCTGCAGGCGAAAGGCTACACCTTC. It is translated as CASSLVLQAKGYTF.

The rearrangement links TRBV6-6 to TRBJ2-7, with TRBD2 matching 7 bases. CDR1 and CDR2 (germline): MNHNY, SVGAGI (reference sequence). The CDR3 covers 15 residues. Losses at the gene ends were 5 bases for V and 7 bases for J; bases not matched to a gene: 14. The CDR3 DNA sequence: TGTGCCAGCAGTGCCGTCGGGGGAGGGCCGGAGGAGCAGTACTTC. It encodes CASSAVGGGPEEQYF.

For the CDR3, the DNA is TGCGCCAGCAGTCTCCGAGACACAGATACGCAGTATTTT. Translated, it gives CASSLRDTDTQYF. This rearrangement joins TRBV5-1 to TRBJ2-3; no clear D. The CDR3 spans 13 residues. Germline-derived CDR1 and CDR2 are SGHRS and YFSETQ. V lost 5 bases and J 2 bases, leaving 9 bases between the germline ends.

The V gene is TRBV6-5, the J gene TRBJ1-6; TRBD1 is a possible D gene (6 bases). V shed 6 bases and J shed 10 bases, with 16 bases lying between them. Germline assignment: CDR1 MNHEY and CDR2 SVGAGI. CDR3 length: 14 amino acids. The CDR3 loop reads CASREQGEGSPLHF. The CDR3 coding sequence is TGTGCCAGCAGGGAACAGGGAGAAGGGTCACCCCTCCACTTT.

V gene TRBV6-1 combines with J gene TRBJ1-6; 7 nucleotides agree with TRBD1. This CDR3 region has 16 residues. Per germline, CDR1 MNHNS and CDR2 SASEGT. Germline trimming cut 2 bases from V and 0 bases from J; bases unmatched to any gene: 1. The CDR3 DNA sequence: TGTGCCAGCAGTGAAAGGGACAGCTCCTATAATTCACCCCTCCACTTT. Encoded protein: CASSERDSSYNSPLHF.

The chain's CDR3 is CASSSGQETQYF. DNA for the CDR3: TGCGCCAGCAGCTCCGGCCAAGAGACCCAGTACTTC. The chain uses TRBV5-1 and TRBJ2-5; D gene ambiguous. Trimming stripped 3 bases from V and 1 base from J, with 4 bases between. The germline V gene encodes CDR1 SGHRS and CDR2 YFSETQ. This CDR3 has 12 amino acids.

The chain couples TRBV4-3 to TRBJ2-3, with TRBD1 as a possible D gene (5 bases). The CDR3 is 13 amino acids. V lost 0 bases and J lost 8, with 9 bases in between. The germline CDR1 and CDR2 sequences are LGHNA and YSLEER. This chain's CDR3 is CASSQEGESTQYF. CDR3 bases: TGCGCCAGCAGCCAAGAAGGGGAATCTACGCAGTATTTT.

The CDR3 protein is CASSAGGLDEQYF. The CDR3, as DNA: TGTGCCAGCAGTGCCGGGGGGCTCGACGAGCAGTACTTC. The chain couples TRBV6-1 to TRBJ2-7; a weak D match, TRBD2 (7 bases). With 4 bases removed from V and 5 bases from J, the gap between germline ends came to 12 bases. The CDR3 has 13 amino acids. Germline-derived CDR1 and CDR2 are MNHNS and SASEGT.